One TCR beta chain is described in this entry. Libraries were prepared by immunoSEQ multiplex PCR; TCRdb keeps only in-frame clonotypes and omits some of them. The data show 170,000 or so clones, approximately 88% seen once. This sample stems from a study of blood T cell repertoires in COVID-19. Overall study context: There were acute and convalescent COVID-19 samples, and they came from the United States, Italy and Spain.

Germline V gene data show CDR1 as SQVTM and CDR2 as ANQGSEA. The length of the CDR3 is 12 residues. The germline V and J ends were trimmed by 7 bases and 8 bases, with 17 bases remaining between them. The sample was peripheral blood. This clonotype was obtained from a man aged 18 to 30 with active or convalescent COVID-19. This sequence joins TRBV29-1 and TRBJ1-2; D ambiguous. The CDR3 DNA reads as TGCAGCGCTTCAGGAAGAGCTGCGGGCTACACCTTC. Translated, it gives CSASGRAAGYTF.